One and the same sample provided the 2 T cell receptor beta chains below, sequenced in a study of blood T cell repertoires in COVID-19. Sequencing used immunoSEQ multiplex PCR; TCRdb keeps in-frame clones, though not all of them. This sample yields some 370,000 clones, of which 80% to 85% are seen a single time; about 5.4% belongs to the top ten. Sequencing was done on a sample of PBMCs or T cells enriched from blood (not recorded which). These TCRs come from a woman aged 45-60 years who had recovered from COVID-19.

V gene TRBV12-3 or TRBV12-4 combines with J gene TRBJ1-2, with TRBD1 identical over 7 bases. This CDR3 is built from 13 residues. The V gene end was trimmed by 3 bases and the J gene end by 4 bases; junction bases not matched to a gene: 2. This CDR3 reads CASSLDRSYGYTF. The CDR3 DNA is TGTGCCAGCAGTTTGGACAGGAGCTATGGCTACACCTTC.

As DNA, the CDR3 is TGTGCCAGTACCGCGACTAGCGGGGGCCTTCCTGGGGCCAACGTCCTGACTTTC. Translation gives CASTATSGGLPGANVLTF. The V and J genes are TRBV19 and TRBJ2-6, with 12 bases lining up with TRBD2. Trimming took 7 bases from V and 2 from J; bases not matched to a gene: 9. The germline gives CDR1 LNHDA, CDR2 SQIVND (reference sequence). The CDR3 contains 18 residues.